This entry is about one TCR beta chain. What it binds is unknown. The sample originates from a study of lymphopenia after photon versus proton radiotherapy. General study findings and limits: Authors raise, but do not show, better survival with proton therapy.

The data were produced by immunoSEQ multiplex PCR, yet TCRdb's version contains in-frame clones alone and is incomplete. Of about 83,000 clones listed, around 82% are singletons. CDR1 is MRHNA, CDR2 SNTAGT, per germline. V shed 6 bases and J shed 4 bases, with 24 bases lying between them. CDR3 size: 17 residues. Sequencing was performed on peripheral blood, taken from a patient treated with proton-based radiotherapy. V and J are TRBV6-4 and TRBJ1-1; D is perhaps TRBD1 (6 bases). This sequence was found in a man aged 55-75 years with pancreatic cancer. CDR3 sequence reads: CASSREVLQGPSTEAFF. CDR3 coding DNA: TGTGCCAGCAGCCGCGAAGTACTACAGGGTCCCAGCACTGAAGCTTTCTTT.